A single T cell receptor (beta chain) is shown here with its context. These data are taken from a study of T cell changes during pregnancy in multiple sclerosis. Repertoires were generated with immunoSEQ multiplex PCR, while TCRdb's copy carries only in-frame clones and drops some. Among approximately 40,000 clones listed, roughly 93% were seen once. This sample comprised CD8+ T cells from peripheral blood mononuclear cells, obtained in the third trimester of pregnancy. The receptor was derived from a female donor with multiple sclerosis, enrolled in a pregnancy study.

The CDR3 region is CASSVEGQFTQETQYF. The CDR3 nucleotides read TGTGCCAGCAGCGTAGAGGGACAGTTTACTCAAGAGACCCAGTACTTC. The chain links TRBV9 to TRBJ2-5; 7 bases match TRBD1. V shed 0 bases and J 2 bases; nucleotides not matched to a gene: 7. The CDR3 loop spans 16 amino acids. CDR1 SGDLS and CDR2 YYNGEE come from the germline V gene.